The 25 T cell receptor beta chains presented below share a single source sample, sequenced in a study of blood T cells in healthy people across ages. A second roughly 6 to 12 cycle PCR used barcoded and J-beta primers. MiXCR, applied by TCRdb to the 5' RACE reads, yields one record per CDR3 protein. The sample carries hundreds of thousands of distinct CDR3 sequences, approximately 52% recorded once. The sequenced sample was blood. The source of these receptors is an elderly woman in good health.

The rearrangement joins TRBV13 to TRBJ1-4, with 12 nucleotides matching TRBD1. Per germline, CDR1 PRHDT and CDR2 FYEKMQ (reference sequence). V was clipped by 5 bases and J by 5 bases; unmatched bases: 6. This CDR3 is built from 16 residues. The CDR3 nucleotides read TGTGCCAGCAGCACGAAGGGACAGGGGGCAAATGAAAAACTGTTTTTT. As protein: CASSTKGQGANEKLFF.

This clonotype has just a few counts. The rearrangement joins TRBV10-3 to TRBJ2-2; TRBD2 matches 13 bases. This CDR3 is 15 amino acids long. V lost 8 bases and J lost 5; bases outside the gene matches: 5. Per the germline V gene, CDR1 is ENHRY and CDR2 is SYGVKD. The CDR3 spells CAISGTSGETGELFF. The CDR3, as DNA: TGTGCCATCTCCGGGACTAGCGGGGAGACCGGGGAGCTGTTTTTT.

The CDR3 DNA is TGTGCCAGCAGCTCCCCTCTGGGGGGGGGCAGTGGTACGCAGTATTTT. It is translated as CASSSPLGGGSGTQYF. The gene calls are TRBV28 and TRBJ2-3; D may be TRBD2 (7 bases). Germline loops: CDR1 MDHEN, CDR2 SYDVKM. The CDR3 is 16 residues long. V was cut by 6 bases and J by 8 bases, with 24 bases left in between.

This clonotype has at least ten counts. The chain recombines TRBV3-1 with TRBJ2-1; possibly TRBD2 for D (6 bases). Trimming cost V 2 bases and J 6 bases, with 14 bases left between them. This CDR3 has 15 residues. Germline assignment: CDR1 LGHDT and CDR2 YNNKEL (reference sequence). The CDR3 sequence: CASSQPSSVTNEQFF. The DNA of the CDR3 is TGTGCCAGCAGCCAACCTTCTAGCGTTACCAATGAGCAGTTCTTC.

The chain employs TRBV12-3 or TRBV12-4 and TRBJ2-1; 12 positions match TRBD2. V was clipped by 5 bases and J by 1 base; unmatched bases: 9. This CDR3 is 18 amino acids long. CDR3 in amino acids: CASSRRLAGGPSYNEQFF. CDR3 nucleotides: TGTGCCAGCAGTCGCCGGCTAGCGGGAGGGCCTTCCTACAATGAGCAGTTCTTC.

A word on this clonotype: Mismatch with germline at one junction end may stem from a read error. The chain uses TRBV16 and TRBJ2-2; 7 bases are shared with TRBD1. The CDR3 sequence is 18 residues long. Looked up from germline, CDR1 is KGHSY and CDR2 is FQNENV. CDR3 sequence reads: CASSPPLFEGANTGKLFF. CDR3 sequence (DNA): TGTGCCAGCAGCCCTCCTTTATTCGAGGGGGCGAACACCGGGAAGCTGTTTTTT.

This clonotype was found many times. The rearrangement links TRBV12-3 or TRBV12-4 to TRBJ1-5, with TRBD1 matching over 7 bases. This CDR3 comprises 14 residues. V gave up 5 bases and J gave up 3 bases; unmatched junction bases: 4. This CDR3 is CASSPTGANQPQHF. CDR3 bases: TGTGCCAGCAGTCCCACAGGGGCCAATCAGCCCCAGCATTTT.

This clonotype appeared once. The chain carries TRBV4-2 and TRBJ2-4; D is possibly TRBD1 or TRBD2 (6 bases each). Per the germline V gene, CDR1 is LGHNA and CDR2 is YNFKEQ. The CDR3 loop spans 16 amino acids. V gave up 1 base and J gave up 0 bases, with 10 bases separating them. The CDR3 nucleotides are TGTGCCAGCAGCCAAGTAGGGGGGTTAGCCAAAAACATTCAGTACTTC. Its translation is CASSQVGGLAKNIQYF.

The chain combines TRBV20-1 with TRBJ2-3; TRBD1 might be the D (6 bases). CDR3 size: 16 residues. CDR1 and CDR2 from the germline V gene are DFQATT and SNEGSKA (reference sequence). V dropped 6 bases and J dropped 2 bases, with 21 bases sitting between them. CDR3 bases: TGCAGTGCACCCGATTCGGGGACAACCTACACAGATACGCAGTATTTT. This translates into CSAPDSGTTYTDTQYF.

This clonotype was counted only a few times. Just one base apart from a much larger clone, this may be a read error. The V gene is TRBV28, the J gene TRBJ2-3; 7 bases agree with TRBD1. This CDR3 region has 15 residues. Germline CDR1 and CDR2: MDHEN and SYDVKM. The CDR3 DNA sequence: TGTGCCGGCAGTTTAGGAACAGGGGGCACAGATACGCAGTATTTT. This gives the protein CAGSLGTGGTDTQYF.

Of note for this clonotype: Only one base separates this from a far larger clonotype, so it likely reflects a read error. The CDR3 DNA reads TGTGCCAGCAGCCATCAGGAGGCCCAGTACTTC. Translated, it gives CASSHQEAQYF. The chain couples TRBV3-1 to TRBJ2-5; tentatively, D is TRBD2 (5 bases). Germline loops: CDR1 LGHDT, CDR2 YNNKEL (reference sequence). The CDR3 is made up of 11 amino acids. Trimming cost V 3 bases and J 9 bases, with 8 bases left between them.

This clonotype has ten or more counts. The V and J genes are TRBV10-3 and TRBJ1-2; 7 bases agree with TRBD1. Germline trimming cut 8 bases from V and 2 bases from J; bases unmatched to any gene: 11. Germline values: CDR1 ENHRY, CDR2 SYGVKD. CDR3 length: 15 amino acids. DNA for the CDR3: TGTGCCATCCGACGACAGGGCCAGGACAACTATGGCTACACCTTC. It codes for CAIRRQGQDNYGYTF.

V and J are TRBV29-1 and TRBJ2-4; D gene ambiguous. Germline V gene data show CDR1 as SQVTM and CDR2 as ANQGSEA. This CDR3 spans 13 amino acids. The V end was cut by 4 bases, the J end by 0 bases, with 7 bases between. The CDR3 loop reads CSVVTLAKNIQYF. The CDR3 region has the DNA TGCAGCGTTGTAACCCTAGCCAAAAACATTCAGTACTTC.

The rearrangement uses TRBV29-1 and TRBJ2-5, with D maybe TRBD2 (7 bases). V shed 0 bases and J shed 1 base, with 24 bases lying between them. CDR3 length equals 19 residues. Germline V gene lookup returns CDR1 SQVTM and CDR2 ANQGSEA. The CDR3 bases are TGCAGCGTTGAAGATAGTAGGGCGGGGGCTGTAACATCCCAAGAGACCCAGTACTTC. It translates to CSVEDSRAGAVTSQETQYF.

The CDR3 is CASSIDRRAEGETQYF. CDR3 DNA sequence: TGTGCCAGTAGTATAGATCGGCGAGCGGAAGGCGAGACCCAGTACTTC. This chain uses TRBV19 with TRBJ2-5, with D tentatively TRBD2 (5 bases). Germline values: CDR1 LNHDA, CDR2 SQIVND (reference sequence). V lost 0 bases, J lost 5 bases, and 16 bases lay in between. The CDR3 consists of 16 residues.

The V call is TRBV7-9, the J call TRBJ2-1; 9 bases agree with TRBD2. The CDR3 spans 15 residues. Unmatched junction bases numbered 6, after V lost 2 bases and J lost 7 bases. Germline CDR1 SEHNR, CDR2 FQNEAQ (reference sequence). The CDR3 DNA sequence: TGTGCCAGCAGCTTAATTGCTAGCGGGGTAAATGAGCAGTTCTTC. It encodes CASSLIASGVNEQFF. The variable domain in full, completed from reference TRBV7-9 and TRBJ2-1, reads DTGVSQNPRHKITKRGQNVTFRCDPISEHNRLYWYRQTLGQGPEFLTYFQNEAQLEKSRLLSDRFSAERPKGSFSTLEIQRTEQGDSAMYLCASSLIASGVNEQFFGPGTRLTVL.

The chain uses TRBV20-1 and TRBJ1-2; maybe TRBD1 (6 bases). The CDR3 contains 13 residues. Germline lookup yields CDR1 DFQATT and CDR2 SNEGSKA (reference sequence). V was shortened by 0 bases and J by 4 bases, with 9 bases between the two germline ends. CDR3 amino acids: CSAREGTSYGYTF. In nucleotides, the CDR3 is TGCAGTGCTAGAGAGGGGACAAGCTATGGCTACACCTTC.

This clonotype was counted between two and nine times. The CDR3: CASSSRSLKRPDTQYF. The CDR3 nucleotides read TGTGCCAGCAGTTCGAGATCCCTCAAACGTCCAGATACGCAGTATTTT. The chain has TRBV28 and TRBJ2-3, with no clear D. From germline, CDR1 is MDHEN and CDR2 SYDVKM. V lost 4 bases, J lost 4 bases, and 18 bases lay in between. The length of the CDR3 is 16 residues.

In its sample, this clonotype was seen many times. The gene calls are TRBV18 and TRBJ2-7; D tentatively fits TRBD1 or TRBD2 (5 bases each). Trimming removed 1 base at V and 5 bases at J, with 12 bases between. This CDR3 spans 14 amino acids. The V gene's germline CDR1 is KGHSH and CDR2 LQKENI. The CDR3 sequence is CASSPLEGRNEQYF. CDR3 bases: TGTGCCAGCTCACCACTCGAGGGACGAAACGAGCAGTACTTC. Supplemented by reference TRBV18 and TRBJ2-7, the full variable domain reads NAGVMQNPRHLVRRRGQEARLRCSPMKGHSHVYWYRQLPEEGLKFMVYLQKENIIDESGMPKERFSAEFPKEGPSILRIQQVVRGDSAAYFCASSPLEGRNEQYFGPGTRLTVT.

The sample holds a few counts of this clonotype. This chain connects TRBV19 to TRBJ2-1; 7 bases agree with TRBD2. The length of the CDR3 is 15 residues. V was pared by 7 bases and J by 0 bases, with 6 bases of the junction left unmatched. CDR1 is LNHDA and CDR2 is SQIVND in the germline V gene (reference sequence). CDR3 loop: CASTKRGGSYNEQFF. CDR3 nucleotides: TGTGCCAGTACCAAGCGGGGTGGCTCCTACAATGAGCAGTTCTTC. The variable domain in full, with the rest retrieved from reference TRBV19 and TRBJ2-1, is DGGITQSPKYLFRKEGQNVTLSCEQNLNHDAMYWYRQDPGQGLRLIYYSQIVNDFQKGDIAEGYSVSREKKESFPLTVTSAQKNPTAFYLCASTKRGGSYNEQFFGPGTRLTVL.

This clonotype was seen more than once but under ten times. The chain carries TRBV29-1 and TRBJ1-3, with a weak D call TRBD1 (5 bases). Between the trimmed V and J ends, which lost 5 bases and 0 bases, there was a span of 14 bases. This CDR3 contains 15 residues. Germline V gives CDR1 SQVTM, CDR2 ANQGSEA. The CDR3 DNA sequence: TGCAGCGTTTTAGGGGCTCTCAGCTCTGGAAACACCATATATTTT. Its translation is CSVLGALSSGNTIYF.

This clonotype was picked up one time. The V and J genes are TRBV10-3 and TRBJ2-7, with 9 bases fitting TRBD2. CDR1 is ENHRY and CDR2 is SYGVKD in the germline V gene. The ends lost 6 bases at V and 7 bases at J; junction bases unmatched: 13. The CDR3 is 15 amino acids. CDR3 coding DNA: TGTGCCATCAGCGATAGCGGGAGCTCCTACAATGAGCAGTACTTC. It specifies CAISDSGSSYNEQYF.

This clonotype was counted only a few times. The V gene is TRBV27, the J gene TRBJ2-7; TRBD2 agrees at 14 bases. The V gene end was trimmed by 0 bases and the J gene end by 9 bases; junction bases not matched to a gene: 10. The germline V gene encodes CDR1 MNHEY and CDR2 SMNVEV (reference sequence). The CDR3 has 17 amino acids. CDR3 nucleotide sequence: TGTGCCAGCAGTTTATCCTCTCCGGGACTAGCGGGAGTCGGGCAGTACTTC. Translated, it gives CASSLSSPGLAGVGQYF.

The V gene is TRBV2, the J gene TRBJ1-5; D call uncertain. This CDR3 has 13 residues. V was shortened by 3 bases and J by 9 bases, with 12 bases between the two germline ends. From germline, CDR1 is SNHLY and CDR2 FYNNEI. The CDR3 here is CASSEDAVGPQHF. CDR3 sequence (DNA): TGTGCCAGCAGTGAGGACGCCGTGGGGCCCCAGCATTTT.

About this clonotype: This clone may be a read error of a much larger clone one base away. The V call is TRBV28, the J call TRBJ2-1; maybe TRBD1 (6 bases). The germline V gene has CDR1 MDHEN and CDR2 SYDVKM. The CDR3 covers 14 residues. This CDR3 reads CGSSFQGFDNEQFF. The CDR3, as DNA: TGTGGCAGCAGTTTTCAGGGGTTCGACAATGAGCAGTTCTTC.